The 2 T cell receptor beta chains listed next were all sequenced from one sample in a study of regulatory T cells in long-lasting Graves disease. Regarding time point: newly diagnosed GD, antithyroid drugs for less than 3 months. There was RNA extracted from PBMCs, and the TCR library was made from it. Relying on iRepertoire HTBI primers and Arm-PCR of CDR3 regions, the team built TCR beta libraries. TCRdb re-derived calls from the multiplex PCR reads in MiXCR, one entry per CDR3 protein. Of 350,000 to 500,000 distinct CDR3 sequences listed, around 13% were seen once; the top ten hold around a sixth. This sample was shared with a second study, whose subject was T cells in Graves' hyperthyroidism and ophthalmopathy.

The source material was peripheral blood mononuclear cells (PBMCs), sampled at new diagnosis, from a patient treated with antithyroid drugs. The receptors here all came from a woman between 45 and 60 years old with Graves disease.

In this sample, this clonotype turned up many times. The CDR3 spells CASSDGWDEKLFF. Here the CDR3 DNA reads TGTGCCAGCAGTGACGGCTGGGATGAAAAACTGTTTTTT. The chain couples TRBV6-2 or TRBV6-3 to TRBJ1-4, with D hard to call. The germline V gene has CDR1 MNHEY and CDR2 SVGEGT. Between the trimmed V and J ends, which lost 5 bases and 6 bases, there was a span of 10 bases. CDR3 length: 13 amino acids.

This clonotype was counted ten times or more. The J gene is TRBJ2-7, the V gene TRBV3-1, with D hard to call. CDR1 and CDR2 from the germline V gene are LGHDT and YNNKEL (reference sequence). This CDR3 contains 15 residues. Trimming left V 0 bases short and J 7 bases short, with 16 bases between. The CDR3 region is CASSQDNRATREQYF. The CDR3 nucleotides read TGTGCCAGCAGCCAAGATAACAGAGCGACACGGGAGCAGTACTTC.